This T cell receptor beta chain was documented in a study of STAT5B mutations in CD4+ large granular lymphocyte leukemia. Authors' processing steps: A productive frequency of 2.59 x 10-5 was the lowest detectable. Assay: immunoSEQ multiplex PCR; the TCRdb copy retains only in-frame clones and omits some. From that table come the V and J calls and clone size; the DNA was used to work out D and trimming. The sample includes over 30,000 clones, approximately 80% seen only once; the top ten take 3.5% to 5%. Trimming took 4 bases from V and 0 from J, leaving 7 bases between them. The CDR3 loop spans 13 amino acids. Germline-derived CDR1 and CDR2 are GTSNPN and SVGIG (reference sequence).

The chain couples TRBV30 to TRBJ1-3; D gene ambiguous. The sample taken for sequencing was CD4+ T cells from blood buffy coats. This TCR derives from a human donor in good health. The CDR3 nucleotides are TGTGCCTGGACAGGACTCTCTGGAAACACCATATATTTT. Its protein is CAWTGLSGNTIYF.